The 31 T cell receptor beta chains below all came from one sample that was sequenced in a study of cytomegalovirus exposure and HLA in healthy donors (dated by TCRdb to about 2017). Receptor amplification or capture employed the immunoSEQ multiplex PCR assay. A mixture of 60 forward primers for TCR Vbeta segments and 13 reverse primers for TCR Jbeta segments was used in the multiplex PCR. TCRdb retrieved this table from immuneACCESS and kept in-frame rearrangements only. Not all clones are present; in checked studies, unresolved V genes account for under half, and no reason is known for the remainder. The sample yields approximately 84,000 clones; approximately 69% were counted once. The top ten constitute roughly 9% of the sample. The source material was PBMCs. The receptors originated from a man aged 35-49 years in good health and CMV-seropositive.

The rearrangement links TRBV6-5 to TRBJ2-5; 7 positions agree with TRBD2. The germline V gene has CDR1 MNHEY and CDR2 SVGAGI. Trimming at V came to 5 bases and at J to 4 bases, leaving 7 bases not matched to a gene. The CDR3 is 14 residues long. CDR3 bases: TGTGCCAGCAGTGCCCCCGGGGGGACAGAGACCCAGTACTTC. It codes for CASSAPGGTETQYF.

J is TRBJ2-3 and V is TRBV25-1; perhaps TRBD1 as D (5 bases). The germline CDR1 and CDR2 sequences are MGHDK and SYGVNS. V lost 6 bases and J lost 2, with 15 bases in between. This CDR3 contains 15 residues. CDR3 DNA sequence: TGTGCCAGCAGCTCCGGACAAGGACCCACAGATACGCAGTATTTT. Its translation: CASSSGQGPTDTQYF.

V usage is TRBV7-9 and J usage is TRBJ2-7; 9 bases match TRBD1. Germline assignment: CDR1 SEHNR and CDR2 FQNEAQ (reference sequence). The CDR3 has 14 amino acids. The trim removed 4 bases at V and 0 bases at J, leaving 1 base unmatched. This CDR3 reads CASSSTGGSYEQYF. CDR3 sequence (DNA): TGTGCCAGCAGCTCGACAGGGGGCTCCTACGAGCAGTACTTC.

The J gene is TRBJ1-1, the V gene TRBV2; no reliable D call. Per germline, CDR1 SNHLY and CDR2 FYNNEI. The V end was cut by 4 bases, the J end by 3 bases, with 9 bases between. This CDR3 has 13 amino acids. CDR3 bases: TGTGCCAGCAGTGGAGCACGAGACACTGAAGCTTTCTTT. Its protein product is CASSGARDTEAFF. The whole variable domain, filled in from reference TRBV2 and TRBJ1-1, reads EPEVTQTPSHQVTQMGQEVILRCVPISNHLYFYWYRQILGQKVEFLVSFYNNEISEKSEIFDDQFSVERPDGSNFTLKIRSTKLEDSAMYFCASSGARDTEAFFGQGTRLTVV.

Only a few counts were recorded for this clone. V gene TRBV27 combines with J gene TRBJ2-1, with 10 bases fitting TRBD2. This CDR3 is built from 15 residues. Per germline, CDR1 MNHEY and CDR2 SMNVEV (reference sequence). The J segment lost 7 bases and the V segment lost 0 bases, leaving 3 bases of the junction unmatched. DNA of the CDR3: TGTGCCAGCAGTTTATCAGCGGGAGGGGGGAATGAGCAGTTCTTC. It is translated as CASSLSAGGGNEQFF.

The chain has TRBV11-2 and TRBJ1-2; 7 bases map to TRBD1. The CDR3 contains 17 residues. Germline V CDR1 and CDR2: SGHAT, FQNNGV. Trimming cost V 2 bases and J 6 bases; bases outside gene matches: 15. For the CDR3, the DNA is TGTGCCAGCAGCTTATTCCGGTCAGGAGGGGGCAGCAATGGCTACACCTTC. Translated, it gives CASSLFRSGGGSNGYTF.

This clone was counted once. CDR3 sequence: CASSLTTKSSGNTIYF. CDR3 in DNA: TGTGCCAGCAGCTTAACTACCAAAAGCTCTGGAAACACCATATATTTT. The chain couples TRBV28 to TRBJ1-3; D remains ambiguous. The CDR3 contains 16 residues. Germline CDR1 reads MDHEN; CDR2 reads SYDVKM. The V end lost 6 bases, the J end lost 0 bases, and 15 bases lay between the germline ends.

DNA for the CDR3: TGTGCCAGCAGCGAACAGGGGGCCAACTCTGGAAACACCATATATTTT. It encodes CASSEQGANSGNTIYF. This chain connects TRBV7-2 to TRBJ1-3, with TRBD1 identical over 9 bases. CDR3 size: 16 residues. With 5 bases clipped from V and 0 bases from J, the junction kept 5 bases outside the gene matches. The germline V gene has CDR1 SGHTA and CDR2 FQGNSA.

The sample holds one count of this clone. The CDR3 loop reads CASSQGKAGGSGSYNEQFF. As DNA, the CDR3 is TGTGCCAGCAGCCAAGGTAAGGCGGGAGGATCCGGGTCCTACAATGAGCAGTTCTTC. The chain has TRBV4-2 and TRBJ2-1; 8 bases are shared with TRBD2. Germline trimming cut 1 base from V and 1 base from J; bases unmatched to any gene: 12. The CDR3 totals 19 residues. Germline lookup yields CDR1 LGHNA and CDR2 YNFKEQ.

DNA of the CDR3: TGTGCCTGGAGGGGACTCGAAGAGACCCAGTACTTC. Protein sequence: CAWRGLEETQYF. The chain joins TRBV30 to TRBJ2-5; a possible D gene is TRBD2 (6 bases). Germline V gives CDR1 GTSNPN, CDR2 SVGIG (reference sequence). The CDR3 is made up of 12 amino acids. Deletions cut 3 bases from V and 3 bases from J, with 8 bases between.

The V and J genes are TRBV29-1 and TRBJ2-1; 11 bases align to TRBD1. The V gene's germline CDR1 is SQVTM and CDR2 ANQGSEA. The CDR3 is 13 residues long. The ends lost 7 bases at V and 6 bases at J; junction bases unmatched: 5. DNA of the CDR3: TGCAGCGCCGGACAGGGGGCAATCAATGAGCAGTTCTTC. Its protein is CSAGQGAINEQFF.

This clone has a handful of counts. The gene calls are TRBV15 and TRBJ2-3; no definite D call. Trimming took 5 bases from V and 4 from J, leaving 7 bases between them. The CDR3 has 12 amino acids. Germline V lookup: CDR1 LNHNV, CDR2 YYDKDF (reference sequence). The CDR3 nucleotides are TGTGCCACCAGCGCCTACTCAGATACGCAGTATTTT. Translated, it gives CATSAYSDTQYF.

The V and J genes are TRBV19 and TRBJ2-7; 10 nucleotides agree with TRBD1. The germline V gene encodes CDR1 LNHDA and CDR2 SQIVND (reference sequence). Trimming cost V 3 bases and J 2 bases; bases outside gene matches: 1. CDR3 length: 14 amino acids. CDR3 nucleotide sequence: TGTGCCAGTAGTATCGGACAGGGGGCCTACGAGCAGTACTTC. Its protein is CASSIGQGAYEQYF. Together with reference TRBV19 and TRBJ2-7, the CDR3 gives the full variable domain: DGGITQSPKYLFRKEGQNVTLSCEQNLNHDAMYWYRQDPGQGLRLIYYSQIVNDFQKGDIAEGYSVSREKKESFPLTVTSAQKNPTAFYLCASSIGQGAYEQYFGPGTRLTVT.

This chain connects TRBV28 to TRBJ2-7; 10 nucleotides align to TRBD2. CDR1 and CDR2 from the germline V gene are MDHEN and SYDVKM. This CDR3 region has 18 residues. After removal of 3 bases from V and 0 bases from J, the junction contained 11 bases not matched to a gene. This CDR3 reads CASSFYLGLADFSYEQYF. CDR3 DNA sequence: TGTGCCAGCAGTTTTTATCTCGGACTAGCGGATTTCTCCTACGAGCAGTACTTC.

The gene calls are TRBV27 and TRBJ1-5; D may be TRBD1 (5 bases). Germline V gives CDR1 MNHEY, CDR2 SMNVEV (reference sequence). V lost 3 bases, J lost 4 bases, and 19 bases lay in between. The CDR3 runs 17 residues. This CDR3 reads CASSLLQALGGNQPQHF. The DNA of the CDR3 is TGTGCCAGCAGTTTGTTACAGGCCCTCGGGGGGAATCAGCCCCAGCATTTT.

The chain employs TRBV7-8 and TRBJ2-1, with TRBD2 matching 8 bases. CDR1 and CDR2 from the germline V gene are SGHVS and FQNEAQ. Trimming removed 4 bases from V and 3 bases from J; junction bases left unmatched: 5. This CDR3 comprises 15 residues. The CDR3 loop reads CASSSPAGGYNEQFF. CDR3 coding DNA: TGTGCCAGCAGCTCCCCTGCGGGGGGCTACAATGAGCAGTTCTTC.

The chain is built from TRBV28 and TRBJ1-1; maybe TRBD1 (5 bases). The CDR3 contains 15 residues. Trimming removed 6 bases from V and 5 bases from J, with 19 bases in between. The V gene's germline CDR1 is MDHEN and CDR2 SYDVKM. CDR3 loop: CASSPAAAGETEAFF. In DNA form, the CDR3 reads TGTGCCAGCAGCCCCGCCGCGGCGGGGGAAACTGAAGCTTTCTTT.

The genes are TRBV13 and TRBJ2-5, with 7 bases identical to TRBD1. This CDR3 has 14 residues. V lost 9 bases, J lost 5 bases, and 12 bases stayed unmatched. From germline, CDR1 is PRHDT and CDR2 FYEKMQ (reference sequence). Written as DNA, the CDR3 is TGTGCCAGTTCCCGTGGGACAGCCGGGGAGACCCAGTACTTC. This encodes CASSRGTAGETQYF.

This chain uses TRBV27 with TRBJ1-1; D call uncertain. The CDR3 totals 14 residues. Trimming cost V 5 bases and J 1 base, with 11 bases left between them. Germline values: CDR1 MNHEY, CDR2 SMNVEV (reference sequence). The CDR3 region is CASSPWTGNTEAFF. In nucleotides, the CDR3 is TGTGCCAGCAGTCCGTGGACTGGGAACACTGAAGCTTTCTTT.

J is TRBJ2-7 and V is TRBV9, with 8 bases matching TRBD2. The V segment lost 0 bases and the J segment 6 bases; nucleotides outside the gene matches: 8. Germline V gene sequence: CDR1 SGDLS, CDR2 YYNGEE. The CDR3 runs to 15 residues. CDR3 amino acids: CASSVDVAGSGEQYF. The CDR3 nucleotides are TGTGCCAGCAGCGTAGACGTAGCGGGGAGTGGCGAGCAGTACTTC.

This clone is a singleton in its sample. The chain employs TRBV7-2 and TRBJ1-2; the D is unclear. The CDR3 sequence is 14 residues long. The germline CDR1 and CDR2 sequences are SGHTA and FQGNSA. V was cut by 1 base and J by 1 base, with 7 bases left in between. As DNA, the CDR3 is TGTGCCAGCAGCTTAGGCGGATATAACTATGGCTACACCTTC. It is translated as CASSLGGYNYGYTF.

The genes are TRBV4-2 and TRBJ1-5; maybe TRBD1 (5 bases). Trimming shortened V by 1 base and J by 6 bases, and 13 bases separated the two germline ends. CDR1 and CDR2 (germline): LGHNA, YNFKEQ. The length of the CDR3 is 15 residues. In DNA form, the CDR3 reads TGTGCCAGCAGCCAAGTATTAGGGGAGGCTCAGCCCCAGCATTTT. Protein sequence: CASSQVLGEAQPQHF.

The chain has TRBV5-1 and TRBJ2-3; D perhaps matches TRBD1 (5 bases). V lost 0 bases and J lost 2, with 10 bases in between. The germline V gene has CDR1 SGHRS and CDR2 YFSETQ. This CDR3 spans 15 amino acids. CDR3 nucleotide sequence: TGCGCCAGCAGCTTGGGTGGGGCACTCACAGATACGCAGTATTTT. It translates to CASSLGGALTDTQYF.

The V gene is TRBV19, the J gene TRBJ2-1; tentatively, D is TRBD1 (7 bases). Germline V lookup: CDR1 LNHDA, CDR2 SQIVND (reference sequence). The CDR3 is made up of 16 amino acids. Trimming pared 0 bases from V and 5 bases from J, leaving 14 bases between. This CDR3 reads CASSIDRTGGHNEQFF. The DNA of the CDR3 is TGTGCCAGTAGTATAGACAGGACAGGAGGGCACAATGAGCAGTTCTTC.

The CDR3 reads CASSLDNSYEQYF. The DNA for the CDR3 is TGCGCCAGCAGCTTGGACAACTCCTACGAGCAGTACTTC. This chain connects TRBV5-1 to TRBJ2-7; no firm D call. CDR1 is SGHRS, CDR2 YFSETQ, per germline. Trimming stripped 0 bases from V and 0 bases from J, with 4 bases between. The CDR3 extends over 13 amino acids.

The rearrangement uses TRBV13 and TRBJ2-2, with a tentative D call TRBD1 (5 bases). The V end was cut by 6 bases, the J end by 3 bases, with 17 bases between. The CDR3 covers 16 residues. Germline values: CDR1 PRHDT, CDR2 FYEKMQ (reference sequence). The CDR3 is CASSYRGKGDTGELFF. CDR3 DNA sequence: TGTGCCAGCAGTTACCGAGGAAAAGGGGACACCGGGGAGCTGTTTTTT. Full variable domain (outside the CDR3, taken from reference TRBV13 and TRBJ2-2): AAGVIQSPRHLIKEKRETATLKCYPIPRHDTVYWYQQGPGQDPQFLISFYEKMQSDKGSIPDRFSAQQFSDYHSELNMSSLELGDSALYFCASSYRGKGDTGELFFGEGSRLTVL.

This clone came up a few times. This chain links TRBV6-5 with TRBJ1-6, with D hard to call. The CDR3 contains 14 residues. The V gene's germline CDR1 is MNHEY and CDR2 SVGAGI. Trimming left V 5 bases short and J 7 bases short, with 12 bases between. In DNA form, the CDR3 reads TGTGCCAGCAGTGACCGGGAGATGAATTCACCCCTCCACTTT. It yields the protein CASSDREMNSPLHF.

V is TRBV7-9 and J is TRBJ2-5; TRBD2 agrees at 7 bases. TRBJ2-7 explains the end of the DNA better; the J call may be wrong. CDR1 SEHNR and CDR2 FQNEAQ come from the germline V gene (reference sequence). The CDR3 sequence is 14 residues long. CDR3 residues: CASSLSREGYEQYF. CDR3 nucleotide sequence: TGTGCCAGCAGCTTAAGTAGGGAGGGTTACGAGCAGTACTTC.

The J gene is TRBJ1-5, the V gene TRBV28, with a tentative D call TRBD1 (6 bases). The CDR3 is 14 amino acids. Trimming shortened V by 7 bases and J by 8 bases, and 18 bases separated the two germline ends. Germline-derived CDR1 and CDR2 are MDHEN and SYDVKM. The CDR3 nucleotides are TGTGCCAGCATTCCCATCAGGGGCCGTGAGCCCCAGCATTTT. Protein: CASIPIRGREPQHF.

V gene TRBV15 combines with J gene TRBJ2-3; the D gene is possibly TRBD1 (6 bases). V lost 0 bases to trimming and J lost 3 bases, with 7 bases between them. The germline V gene encodes CDR1 LNHNV and CDR2 YYDKDF (reference sequence). CDR3 length: 14 amino acids. The CDR3 DNA sequence: TGTGCCACCAGCAGAGATACAGGGACAGATACGCAGTATTTT. It translates to CATSRDTGTDTQYF. The full variable domain, completed using reference TRBV15 and TRBJ2-3, is DAMVIQNPRYQVTQFGKPVTLSCSQTLNHNVMYWYQQKSSQAPKLLFHYYDKDFNNEADTPDNFQSRRPNTSFCFLDIRSPGLGDTAMYLCATSRDTGTDTQYFGPGTRLTVL.

This clone was seen a few times. The chain is built from TRBV7-9 and TRBJ2-3; 7 bases fit TRBD1. V was clipped by 3 bases and J by 5 bases; unmatched bases: 5. The CDR3 runs 14 residues. Germline V CDR1 and CDR2: SEHNR, FQNEAQ (reference sequence). The CDR3 nucleotides read TGTGCCAGCAGCTTGAAAGGGGGCGAAGATACGCAGTATTTT. It is translated as CASSLKGGEDTQYF.